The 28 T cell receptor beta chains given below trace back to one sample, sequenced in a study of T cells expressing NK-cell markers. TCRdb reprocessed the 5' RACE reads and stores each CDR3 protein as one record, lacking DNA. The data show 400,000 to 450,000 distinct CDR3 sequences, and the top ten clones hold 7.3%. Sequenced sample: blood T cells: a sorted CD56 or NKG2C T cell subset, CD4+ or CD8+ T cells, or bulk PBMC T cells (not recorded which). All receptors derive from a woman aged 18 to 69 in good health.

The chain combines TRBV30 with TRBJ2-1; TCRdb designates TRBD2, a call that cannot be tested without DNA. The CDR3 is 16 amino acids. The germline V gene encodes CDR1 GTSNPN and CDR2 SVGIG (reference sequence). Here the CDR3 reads CAWSGGDDNSYNEQFF. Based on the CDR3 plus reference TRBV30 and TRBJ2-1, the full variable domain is SQTIHQWPATLVQPVGSPLSLECTVEGTSNPNLYWYRQAAGRGLQLLFYSVGIGQISSEVPQNLSASRPQDRQFILSSKKLLLSDSGFYLCAWSGGDDNSYNEQFFGPGTRLTVL.

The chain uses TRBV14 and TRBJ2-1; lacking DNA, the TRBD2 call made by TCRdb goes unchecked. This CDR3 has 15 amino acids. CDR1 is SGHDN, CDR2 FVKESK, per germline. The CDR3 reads CASSPLAGAGNEQFF.

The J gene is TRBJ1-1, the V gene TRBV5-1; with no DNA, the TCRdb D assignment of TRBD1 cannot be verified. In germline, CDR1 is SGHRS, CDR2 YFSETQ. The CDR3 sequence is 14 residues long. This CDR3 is CASSPRQGGTEAFF.

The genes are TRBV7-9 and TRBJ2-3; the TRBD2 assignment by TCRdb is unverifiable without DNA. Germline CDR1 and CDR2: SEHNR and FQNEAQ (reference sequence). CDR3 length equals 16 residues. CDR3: CASSPKGLANTDTQYF.

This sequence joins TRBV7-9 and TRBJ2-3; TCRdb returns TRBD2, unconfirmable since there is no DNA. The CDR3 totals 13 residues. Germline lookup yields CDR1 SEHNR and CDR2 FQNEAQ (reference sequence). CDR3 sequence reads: CASRGPSTDTQYF.

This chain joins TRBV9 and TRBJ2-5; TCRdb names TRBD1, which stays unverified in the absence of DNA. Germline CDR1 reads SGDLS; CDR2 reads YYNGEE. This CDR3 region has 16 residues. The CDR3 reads CASSVDSGGRQETQYF.

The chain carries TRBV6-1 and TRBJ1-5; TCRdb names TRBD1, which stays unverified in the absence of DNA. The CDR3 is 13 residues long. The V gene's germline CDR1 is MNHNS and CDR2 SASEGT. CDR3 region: CASSPDRVEPQHF.

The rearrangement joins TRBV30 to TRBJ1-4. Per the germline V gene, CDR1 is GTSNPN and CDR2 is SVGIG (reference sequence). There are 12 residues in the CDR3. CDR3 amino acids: CAWTQTSRKLFF.

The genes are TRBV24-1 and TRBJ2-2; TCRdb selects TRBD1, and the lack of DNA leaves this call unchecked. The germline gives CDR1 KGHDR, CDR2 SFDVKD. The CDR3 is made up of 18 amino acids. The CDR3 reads CATSAHSPTGPNTGELFF.

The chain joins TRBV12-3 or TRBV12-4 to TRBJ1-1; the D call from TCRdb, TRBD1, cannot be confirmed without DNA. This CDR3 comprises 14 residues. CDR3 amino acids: CASSPVGGVTEAFF.

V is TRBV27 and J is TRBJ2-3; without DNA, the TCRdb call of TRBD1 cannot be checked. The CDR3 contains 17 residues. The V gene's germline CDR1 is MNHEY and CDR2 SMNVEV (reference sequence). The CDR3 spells CASRPDGNVPPTDTQYF.

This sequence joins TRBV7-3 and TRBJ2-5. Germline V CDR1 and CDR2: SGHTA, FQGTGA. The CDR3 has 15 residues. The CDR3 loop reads CASSLVYGKQETQYF.

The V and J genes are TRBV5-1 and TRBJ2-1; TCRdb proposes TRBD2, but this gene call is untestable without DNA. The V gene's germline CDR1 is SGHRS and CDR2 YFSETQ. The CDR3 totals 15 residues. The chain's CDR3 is CASSSSGSPYNEQFF.

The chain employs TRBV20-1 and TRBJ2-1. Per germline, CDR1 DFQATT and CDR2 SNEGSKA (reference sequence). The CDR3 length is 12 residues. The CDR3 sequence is CSASETNNEQFF.

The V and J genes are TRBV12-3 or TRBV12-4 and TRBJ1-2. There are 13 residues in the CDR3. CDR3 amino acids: CASSFGANYGYTF.

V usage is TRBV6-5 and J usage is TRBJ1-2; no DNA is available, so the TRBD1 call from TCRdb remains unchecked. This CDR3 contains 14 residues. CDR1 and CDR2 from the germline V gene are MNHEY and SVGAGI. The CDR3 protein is CASSYSGQLYGYTF.

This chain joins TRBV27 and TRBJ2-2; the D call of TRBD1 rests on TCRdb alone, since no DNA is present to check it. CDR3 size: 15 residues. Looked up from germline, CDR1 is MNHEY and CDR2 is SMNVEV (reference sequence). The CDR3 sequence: CASTIIGVGAGELFF.

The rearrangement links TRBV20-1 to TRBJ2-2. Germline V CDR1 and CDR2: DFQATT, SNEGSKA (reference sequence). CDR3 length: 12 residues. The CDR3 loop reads CSASRDTGELFF.

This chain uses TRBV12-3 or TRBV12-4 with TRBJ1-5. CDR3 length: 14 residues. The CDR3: CASSRDQQSQPQHF.

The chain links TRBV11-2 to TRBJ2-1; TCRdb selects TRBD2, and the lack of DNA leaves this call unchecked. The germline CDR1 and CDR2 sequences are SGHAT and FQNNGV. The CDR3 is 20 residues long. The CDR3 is CASSLMTGSGGPRSYNEQFF.

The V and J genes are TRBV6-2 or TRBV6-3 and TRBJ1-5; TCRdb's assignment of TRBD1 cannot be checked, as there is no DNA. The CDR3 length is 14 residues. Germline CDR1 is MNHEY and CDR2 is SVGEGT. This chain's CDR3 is CASSYADRIQPQHF.

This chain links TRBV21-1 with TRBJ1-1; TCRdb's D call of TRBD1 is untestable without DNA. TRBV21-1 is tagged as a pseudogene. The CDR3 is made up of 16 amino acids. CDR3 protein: CASSTGQGPLGTEAFF.

This CDR3 reads CASSLASSGSADTQYF. The V call is TRBV5-4, the J call TRBJ2-3; TCRdb gives TRBD2 as the D gene, but with no DNA this cannot be confirmed. Germline V CDR1 and CDR2: SGHNT, YYREEE (reference sequence). This CDR3 has 16 amino acids. The whole variable domain, remainder taken from reference TRBV5-4 and TRBJ2-3, is ETGVTQSPTHLIKTRGQQVTLRCSSQSGHNTVSWYQQALGQGPQFIFQYYREEENGRGNFPPRFSGLQFPNYSSELNVNALELDDSALYLCASSLASSGSADTQYFGPGTRLTVL.

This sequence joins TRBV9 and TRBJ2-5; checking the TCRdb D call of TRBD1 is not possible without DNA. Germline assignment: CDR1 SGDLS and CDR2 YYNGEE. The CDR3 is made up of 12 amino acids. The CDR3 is CASSDRPGTQYF.

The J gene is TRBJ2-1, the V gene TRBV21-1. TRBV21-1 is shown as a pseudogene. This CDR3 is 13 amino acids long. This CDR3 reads CASSKRVHNEQFF.

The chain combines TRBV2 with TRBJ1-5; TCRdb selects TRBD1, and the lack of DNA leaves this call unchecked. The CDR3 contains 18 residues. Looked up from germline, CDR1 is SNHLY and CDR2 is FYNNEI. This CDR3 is CASSGEAGGVFTNQPQHF.

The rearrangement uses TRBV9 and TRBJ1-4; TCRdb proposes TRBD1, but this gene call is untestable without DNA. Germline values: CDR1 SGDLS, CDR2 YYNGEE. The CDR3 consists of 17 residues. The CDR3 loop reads CASSAGYRGRTNEKLFF.

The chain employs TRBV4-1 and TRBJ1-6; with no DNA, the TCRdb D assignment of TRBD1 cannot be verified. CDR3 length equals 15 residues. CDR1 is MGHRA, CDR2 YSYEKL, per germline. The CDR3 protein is CASSQGVHLYSPLHF.